This record concerns one T cell receptor beta chain sequence. What it binds is unknown. The same CDR3 is also encoded by other DNA sequences in this sample. This entry is derived from a study of shared clonotypes between healthy human individuals. This CDR3 is 13 amino acids long. V lost 0 bases to trimming and J lost 6 bases, with 7 bases between them. Germline CDR1 is SGHRS and CDR2 is YFSETQ. The study's findings and limits: On the whole, naive subsets had larger estimated richness than memory subsets had.

Generated by immunoSEQ multiplex PCR, the TCRdb table keeps only in-frame clones and is missing some. The data show 2 million to 2.5 million clones, with over 85% seen just once and 0.39% held by the top ten. Naive CD4+ cells were CD45RA-selected; the remaining cells were memory. The chain uses TRBV5-1 and TRBJ2-1, with D possibly being TRBD2 (5 bases). Input material: naive CD4+ T cells from PBMCs. Subset indicated: CD45RA+ positively selected. The sequence derives from a man aged 18-30 years in good health. Some clones in this sample may be carry-over from other donors' samples. This CDR3 is CASSLDRGNEQFF. The CDR3 DNA sequence: TGCGCCAGCAGCTTGGACCGGGGCAATGAGCAGTTCTTC.